Below, 24 T cell receptor beta chains from the same sample are listed, as sequenced in a study of response to subunit inactivated influenza vaccine. TCRdb re-derived calls from the RT-PCR reads in MiXCR, one entry per CDR3 protein. This sample carries a few hundred thousand distinct CDR3 sequences, approximately 7.7% of them seen once, and the ten largest clones take around 13%. The sample here was PBMCs from blood, taken about 24 months after vaccination. The receptors were sampled from a man in his fifties or sixties who received an inactivated influenza vaccine.

V gene TRBV20-1 combines with J gene TRBJ2-5; D may be TRBD2 (5 bases). This CDR3 contains 13 residues. The V and J ends lost 0 bases and 4 bases respectively, with 9 bases between them. Germline V gene data show CDR1 as DFQATT and CDR2 as SNEGSKA (reference sequence). The CDR3 reads CSARDTGSETQYF. CDR3 nucleotide sequence: TGCAGTGCTAGAGATACGGGGTCAGAGACCCAGTACTTC.

This clonotype was seen many times. The V and J genes are TRBV12-3 or TRBV12-4 and TRBJ1-2; no clear D gene. The ends were cut back, 5 bases at V and 8 bases at J, with 15 bases in the middle. This CDR3 contains 13 residues. This chain's CDR3 is CASSPSLDGGYTF. The CDR3 region has the DNA TGTGCCAGCAGTCCCAGCTTAGACGGCGGCTACACCTTC.

V is TRBV2 and J is TRBJ2-2; 9 positions match TRBD2. Germline assignment: CDR1 SNHLY and CDR2 FYNNEI. The CDR3 is 16 amino acids. V trimming: 8 bases; J trimming: 6 bases; junction bases outside the gene matches: 13. The CDR3, as DNA: TGTGCCAGCTTTAAAAGGGAGGGACTAGCATCCGGGGAGCTGTTTTTT. Encoded protein: CASFKREGLASGELFF.

This clonotype showed up many times. The DNA of the CDR3 is TGTGCCAGCAGTCGCAGTCGGGGGAGCTCCTACAATGAGCAGTTCTTC. It encodes CASSRSRGSSYNEQFF. This chain joins TRBV7-8 and TRBJ2-1; tentative D call: TRBD2 (6 bases). CDR1 is SGHVS and CDR2 is FQNEAQ in the germline V gene. The V end was cut by 6 bases, the J end by 0 bases, with 15 bases between. The CDR3 is 16 residues long.

The rearrangement links TRBV7-9 to TRBJ2-2; D perhaps matches TRBD2 (5 bases). In germline, CDR1 is SEHNR, CDR2 FQNEAQ (reference sequence). V gave up 1 base and J gave up 9 bases, with 9 bases separating them. CDR3 length: 13 residues. The CDR3 loop reads CASSLGGLRELFF. The CDR3 coding sequence is TGTGCCAGCAGCTTAGGAGGGCTCCGGGAGCTGTTTTTT. Supplemented by reference TRBV7-9 and TRBJ2-2, the full variable domain reads DTGVSQNPRHKITKRGQNVTFRCDPISEHNRLYWYRQTLGQGPEFLTYFQNEAQLEKSRLLSDRFSAERPKGSFSTLEIQRTEQGDSAMYLCASSLGGLRELFFGEGSRLTVL.

This clonotype was seen only once. The rearrangement joins TRBV7-7 to TRBJ2-1; 10 bases line up with TRBD1. CDR3 length: 15 amino acids. Germline values: CDR1 SSHAT, CDR2 FNYEAQ (reference sequence). V trimming: 5 bases; J trimming: 4 bases; junction bases outside the gene matches: 5. The CDR3 loop reads CASSAGTGAYNEQFF. Written as DNA, the CDR3 is TGTGCCAGCAGCGCCGGGACAGGGGCATACAATGAGCAGTTCTTC.

This clonotype was detected a few times. The chain links TRBV29-1 to TRBJ2-7; 8 positions match TRBD1. Germline V gene data show CDR1 as SQVTM and CDR2 as ANQGSEA. The CDR3 runs to 15 residues. V dropped 7 bases and J dropped 6; count of bases not matched to a gene: 17. In DNA, the CDR3 is TGCAGCGCCGGGTCCCTACGGACAGGGCGGCTCGAGCAGTACTTC. Translated, it gives CSAGSLRTGRLEQYF.

The V and J genes are TRBV6-5 and TRBJ2-1, with D perhaps TRBD1 (5 bases). The V gene's germline CDR1 is MNHEY and CDR2 SVGAGI. The CDR3 has 12 amino acids. The V end lost 7 bases, the J end lost 6 bases, and 10 bases lay between the germline ends. In nucleotides, the CDR3 is TGTGCCAGCACCGGACACACCAATGAGCAGTTCTTC. It translates to CASTGHTNEQFF.

This clonotype has a handful of counts. The chain recombines TRBV6-2 or TRBV6-3 with TRBJ2-7; 9 nucleotides agree with TRBD1. The trim removed 7 bases at V and 5 bases at J, leaving 9 bases unmatched. Germline CDR1 and CDR2: MNHEY and SVGEGT. The CDR3 sequence is 14 residues long. CDR3 bases: TGTGCCAGCAATGAGGACAGGGGAAATAACGAGCAGTACTTC. Its protein is CASNEDRGNNEQYF.

This clonotype showed up just a few times. The V and J genes are TRBV20-1 and TRBJ2-7, with 12 nucleotides matching TRBD2. The CDR3 is 15 residues long. With V trimmed by 6 bases and J by 4 bases, 10 bases remained unmatched. Germline V gene sequence: CDR1 DFQATT, CDR2 SNEGSKA (reference sequence). The CDR3 reads CSAEIPTSGSYEQYF. The DNA of the CDR3 is TGCAGTGCAGAAATACCGACTAGCGGGAGTTACGAGCAGTACTTC.

This clonotype has a count of ten or more. The J gene is TRBJ1-2, the V gene TRBV12-3 or TRBV12-4; the D gene is possibly TRBD1 (6 bases). Trimming shortened V by 6 bases and J by 0 bases, and 14 bases separated the two germline ends. This CDR3 region has 15 residues. CDR3 protein: CASSLGGATNYGYTF. In DNA, the CDR3 is TGTGCCAGCAGCCTCGGGGGGGCTACTAACTATGGCTACACCTTC.

This clonotype appeared many times. V and J are TRBV15 and TRBJ1-4; no clear D gene. The CDR3 has 16 amino acids. Germline-derived CDR1 and CDR2 are LNHNV and YYDKDF (reference sequence). Trimming took 3 bases from V and 0 from J, leaving 11 bases between them. The CDR3 is CATSSPKKSTNEKLFF. Here the CDR3 DNA reads TGTGCCACCAGCAGTCCCAAAAAATCAACTAATGAAAAACTGTTTTTT. Using reference TRBV15 and TRBJ1-4 for the parts outside the CDR3, the full variable domain is DAMVIQNPRYQVTQFGKPVTLSCSQTLNHNVMYWYQQKSSQAPKLLFHYYDKDFNNEADTPDNFQSRRPNTSFCFLDIRSPGLGDTAMYLCATSSPKKSTNEKLFFGSGTQLSVL.

This clonotype has only a few counts. The V call is TRBV2, the J call TRBJ2-5, with TRBD2 matching 11 bases. CDR1 is SNHLY and CDR2 is FYNNEI in the germline V gene. V lost 7 bases, J lost 3 bases, and 10 bases stayed unmatched. This CDR3 is built from 16 residues. The CDR3 here is CASNERTSGSEETQYF. The CDR3, as DNA: TGTGCCAGCAACGAAAGGACTAGCGGGTCCGAAGAGACCCAGTACTTC. Combining the CDR3 with reference TRBV2 and TRBJ2-5 gives the whole variable domain EPEVTQTPSHQVTQMGQEVILRCVPISNHLYFYWYRQILGQKVEFLVSFYNNEISEKSEIFDDQFSVERPDGSNFTLKIRSTKLEDSAMYFCASNERTSGSEETQYFGPGTRLLVL.

The chain links TRBV15 to TRBJ2-3, with 8 bases identical to TRBD2. The CDR3 contains 16 residues. CDR1 and CDR2 (germline): LNHNV, YYDKDF (reference sequence). After removal of 3 bases from V and 5 bases from J, the junction contained 10 bases not matched to a gene. The DNA of the CDR3 is TGTGCCACCAGCAGCGGACTAGCTTCTTGGGAAGATACGCAGTATTTT. Translated, it gives CATSSGLASWEDTQYF. Based on the CDR3 plus reference TRBV15 and TRBJ2-3, the full variable domain is DAMVIQNPRYQVTQFGKPVTLSCSQTLNHNVMYWYQQKSSQAPKLLFHYYDKDFNNEADTPDNFQSRRPNTSFCFLDIRSPGLGDTAMYLCATSSGLASWEDTQYFGPGTRLTVL.

This clonotype was seen at least ten times. The rearrangement links TRBV3-1 to TRBJ2-7; 7 positions agree with TRBD1. The CDR3 is made up of 15 amino acids. The germline V gene encodes CDR1 LGHDT and CDR2 YNNKEL (reference sequence). The V and J ends lost 0 bases and 6 bases, in that order; junction bases with no gene match: 8. CDR3 DNA: TGTGCCAGCAGCCAAGATCTAACAGGGGTTGGCGAGCAGTACTTC. It translates to CASSQDLTGVGEQYF.

Many counts were recorded for this clonotype. The rearrangement joins TRBV5-8 to TRBJ1-5; D possibly corresponds to TRBD1 (6 bases). The CDR3 is 15 residues long. Per germline, CDR1 SGHTS and CDR2 YDEGEE. With 0 bases removed from V and 5 bases from J, the gap between germline ends came to 12 bases. CDR3 coding DNA: TGTGCCAGCAGCTTGGATTTTGGGGGCCATCAGCCCCAGCATTTT. It specifies CASSLDFGGHQPQHF.

This clonotype was counted ten times or more. This chain uses TRBV20-1 with TRBJ1-1; the D gene is possibly TRBD1 (6 bases). This CDR3 contains 13 residues. CDR1 is DFQATT, CDR2 SNEGSKA, per germline (reference sequence). V shed 5 bases and J shed 6 bases, with 16 bases lying between them. The CDR3 region has the DNA TGCAGTGCTGAGACAGGTGGTTGGGCTGAAGCTTTCTTT. Its protein product is CSAETGGWAEAFF.

V usage is TRBV20-1 and J usage is TRBJ2-2; 9 bases map to TRBD1. Germline CDR1 DFQATT, CDR2 SNEGSKA (reference sequence). Trimming took 3 bases from V and 0 from J; bases not matched to a gene: 5. The CDR3 contains 16 residues. For the CDR3, the DNA is TGCAGTGCTAGCGGACAGGGGATCTCGAACACCGGGGAGCTGTTTTTT. Protein: CSASGQGISNTGELFF.

There are many counts of this clonotype. CDR3 residues: CASSQPGQESYEQYF. DNA for the CDR3: TGTGCCAGCAGCCAACCCGGACAGGAATCCTACGAGCAGTACTTC. The chain links TRBV3-1 to TRBJ2-7, with 7 bases lining up with TRBD1. The CDR3 covers 15 residues. Germline V gives CDR1 LGHDT, CDR2 YNNKEL (reference sequence). V lost 2 bases, J lost 1 base, and 5 bases stayed unmatched.

CDR3 amino acids: CASSSKGSNEKLFF. CDR3 in DNA: TGCGCCAGCAGCTCGAAGGGTTCTAATGAAAAACTGTTTTTT. This chain connects TRBV5-1 to TRBJ1-4; D remains ambiguous. CDR1 and CDR2 from the germline V gene are SGHRS and YFSETQ. V lost 3 bases and J 3 bases, leaving 9 bases between the germline ends. The CDR3 loop spans 14 amino acids.

This clonotype turned up a few times. This chain connects TRBV7-3 to TRBJ2-1, with 12 bases fitting TRBD2. Per the germline V gene, CDR1 is SGHTA and CDR2 is FQGTGA. J was trimmed by 8 bases and V by 2 bases; bases with no gene match: 1. The CDR3 sequence is 14 residues long. The CDR3 DNA reads as TGTGCCAGCAGCTTACTAGCGGGAGGGCATGAGCAGTTCTTC. Encoded protein: CASSLLAGGHEQFF. Full variable domain (rest looked up from reference TRBV7-3 and TRBJ2-1): GAGVSQTPSNKVTEKGKYVELRCDPISGHTALYWYRQSLGQGPEFLIYFQGTGAADDSGLPNDRFFAVRPEGSVSTLKIQRTERGDSAVYLCASSLLAGGHEQFFGPGTRLTVL.

V gene TRBV7-9 combines with J gene TRBJ2-7; the D gene is possibly TRBD1 (7 bases). CDR3 size: 16 residues. Trimming left V 4 bases short and J 4 bases short, with 20 bases between. Germline CDR1 is SEHNR and CDR2 is FQNEAQ (reference sequence). The CDR3: CASSSPLEGAEYEQYF. The CDR3 nucleotides read TGTGCCAGCAGCTCACCCCTGGAGGGGGCAGAGTACGAGCAGTACTTC.

This clonotype was picked up many times. CDR3 in amino acids: CSASIAGGSDTQYF. The CDR3 nucleotides read TGCAGTGCCTCCATAGCGGGAGGGTCCGATACGCAGTATTTT. The chain links TRBV20-1 to TRBJ2-3; 11 bases are shared with TRBD2. The length of the CDR3 is 14 residues. Germline values: CDR1 DFQATT, CDR2 SNEGSKA (reference sequence). J lost 6 bases, V lost 6 bases, and 8 bases had no gene match.

V usage is TRBV5-4 and J usage is TRBJ2-2; the D is unclear. V lost 0 bases and J 1 base, leaving 4 bases between the germline ends. Germline V gene lookup returns CDR1 SGHNT and CDR2 YYREEE (reference sequence). The CDR3 is made up of 14 amino acids. This chain's CDR3 is CASSLDKNTGELFF. CDR3 nucleotide sequence: TGTGCCAGCAGCTTGGACAAGAACACCGGGGAGCTGTTTTTT.